This T cell receptor beta chain was recorded in a study of cytomegalovirus exposure and HLA in healthy donors. Primers: 60 Vbeta forward and 13 Jbeta reverse. Using immunoSEQ multiplex PCR, the repertoire was profiled, and TCRdb retains in-frame clones only, with some absent. This table lists roughly 78,000 clones. This receptor was identified in a man in his forties in good health and CMV-seronegative. The sequencing sample was made of PBMCs.

The CDR3, as DNA: TGCGCCACCGGCGACAGGGGTGTGTATGGCTACACCTTC. Translated, it gives CATGDRGVYGYTF. J is TRBJ1-2 and V is TRBV4-3; 8 positions agree with TRBD1. This CDR3 is built from 13 residues. Trimming at V came to 10 bases and at J to 5 bases, leaving 9 bases not matched to a gene. CDR1 and CDR2 from the germline V gene are LGHNA and YSLEER.